This TCR beta chain was profiled in a study of blood T cell repertoires in COVID-19. The overall study: Acute-phase and convalescent COVID-19 samples originated in the United States, Italy and Spain. Sample material is recorded as cDNA or gDNA derived from T cells, B-cell-depleted T cells, or PBMCs.

The CDR3 sequence is 15 residues long. The germline gives CDR1 SGHTA, CDR2 FQGTGA. With 4 bases clipped from V and 5 bases from J, the junction kept 5 bases outside the gene matches. Authors' methods: By means of reference gene primer amplification, nucleated cell counts were estimated. Profiling relied on immunoSEQ multiplex PCR, and the TCRdb table lists in-frame clones only, not all of them. The DNA gave D and trimming, while V, J and clone size come from that table. The sample has about 670,000 clones; more than 80% are singletons. The rearrangement uses TRBV7-3 and TRBJ2-1; 10 nucleotides agree with TRBD1. This TCR was recovered from a young woman with acute or convalescent COVID-19. Sequenced: peripheral blood. The CDR3 DNA reads as TGTGCCAGCAGCTCGACCGGGACAGGGGACAATGAGCAGTTCTTC. This translates into CASSSTGTGDNEQFF.